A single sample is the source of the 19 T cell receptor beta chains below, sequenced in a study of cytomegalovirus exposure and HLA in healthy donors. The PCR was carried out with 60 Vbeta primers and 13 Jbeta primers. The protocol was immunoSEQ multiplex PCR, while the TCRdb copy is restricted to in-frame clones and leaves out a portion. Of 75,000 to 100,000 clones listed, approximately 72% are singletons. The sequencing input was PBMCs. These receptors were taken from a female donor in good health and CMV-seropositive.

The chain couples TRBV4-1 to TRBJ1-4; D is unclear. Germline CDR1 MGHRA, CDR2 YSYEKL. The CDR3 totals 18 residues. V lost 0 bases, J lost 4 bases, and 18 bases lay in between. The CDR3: CASSQELPGSLLNEKLFF. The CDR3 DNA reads TGCGCCAGCAGCCAAGAACTCCCCGGGAGTCTTCTTAATGAAAAACTGTTTTTT.

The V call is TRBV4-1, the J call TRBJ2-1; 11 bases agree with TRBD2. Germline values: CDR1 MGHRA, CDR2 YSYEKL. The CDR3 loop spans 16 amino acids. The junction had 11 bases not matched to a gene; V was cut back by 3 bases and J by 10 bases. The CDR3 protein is CASSHVPGLAAPEQFF. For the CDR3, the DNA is TGCGCCAGCAGCCATGTACCGGGACTAGCGGCCCCAGAGCAGTTCTTC.

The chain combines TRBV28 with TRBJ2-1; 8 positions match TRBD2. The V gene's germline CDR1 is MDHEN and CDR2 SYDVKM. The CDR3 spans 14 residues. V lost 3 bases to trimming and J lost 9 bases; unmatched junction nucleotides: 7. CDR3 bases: TGTGCCAGCAGTTTCATCCCCGGGAGGGGTGAGCAGTTCTTC. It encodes CASSFIPGRGEQFF. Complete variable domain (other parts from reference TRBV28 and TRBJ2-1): DVKVTQSSRYLVKRTGEKVFLECVQDMDHENMFWYRQDPGLGLRLIYFSYDVKMKEKGDIPEGYSVSREKKERFSLILESASTNQTSMYLCASSFIPGRGEQFFGPGTRLTVL.

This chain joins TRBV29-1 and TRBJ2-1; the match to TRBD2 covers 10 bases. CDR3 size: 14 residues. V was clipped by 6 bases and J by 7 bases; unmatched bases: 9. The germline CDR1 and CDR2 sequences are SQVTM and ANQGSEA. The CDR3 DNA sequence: TGCAGCGTACGGGGGGAGCGGGAGGGAAATGAGCAGTTCTTC. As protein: CSVRGEREGNEQFF.

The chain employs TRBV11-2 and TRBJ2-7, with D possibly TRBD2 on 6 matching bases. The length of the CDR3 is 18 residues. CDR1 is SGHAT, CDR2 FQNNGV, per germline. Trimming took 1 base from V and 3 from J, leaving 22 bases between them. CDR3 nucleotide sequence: TGTGCCAGCAGCTTAGGGGCGGAACGACTAGGAGCCCGCTACGAGCAGTACTTC. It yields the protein CASSLGAERLGARYEQYF.

This CDR3 reads CASSWSRDSTEAFF. The CDR3 DNA follows: TGTGCCAGCAGTTGGAGCCGGGACAGCACTGAAGCTTTCTTT. The rearrangement links TRBV28 to TRBJ1-1; 7 bases align to TRBD1. Germline assignment: CDR1 MDHEN and CDR2 SYDVKM. The CDR3 totals 14 residues. V gave up 4 bases and J gave up 4 bases; unmatched junction bases: 6.

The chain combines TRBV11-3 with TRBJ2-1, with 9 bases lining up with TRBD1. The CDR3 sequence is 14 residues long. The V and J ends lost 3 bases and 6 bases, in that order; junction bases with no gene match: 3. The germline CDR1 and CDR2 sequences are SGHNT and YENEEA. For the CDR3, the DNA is TGTGCCAGCAGCTTCCGGGACAGGGTCAATGAGCAGTTCTTC. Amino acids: CASSFRDRVNEQFF. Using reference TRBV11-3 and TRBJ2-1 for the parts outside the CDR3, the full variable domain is EAGVVQSPRYKIIEKKQPVAFWCNPISGHNTLYWYLQNLGQGPELLIRYENEEAVDDSQLPKDRFSAERLKGVDSTLKIQPAELGDSAVYLCASSFRDRVNEQFFGPGTRLTVL.

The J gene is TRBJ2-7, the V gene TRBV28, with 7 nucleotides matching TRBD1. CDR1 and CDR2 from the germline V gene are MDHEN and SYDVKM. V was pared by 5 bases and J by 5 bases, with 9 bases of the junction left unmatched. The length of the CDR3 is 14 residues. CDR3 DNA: TGTGCCAGCAGTCCAGACAGGGTAATAGACGAGCAGTACTTC. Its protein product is CASSPDRVIDEQYF. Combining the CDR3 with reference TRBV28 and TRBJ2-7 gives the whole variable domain DVKVTQSSRYLVKRTGEKVFLECVQDMDHENMFWYRQDPGLGLRLIYFSYDVKMKEKGDIPEGYSVSREKKERFSLILESASTNQTSMYLCASSPDRVIDEQYFGPGTRLTVT.

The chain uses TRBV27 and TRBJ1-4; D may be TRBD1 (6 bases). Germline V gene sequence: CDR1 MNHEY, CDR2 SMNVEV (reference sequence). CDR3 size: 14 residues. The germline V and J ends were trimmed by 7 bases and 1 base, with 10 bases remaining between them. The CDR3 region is CASKKTGTNEKLFF. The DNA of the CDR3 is TGTGCCAGCAAGAAGACAGGAACTAATGAAAAACTGTTTTTT.

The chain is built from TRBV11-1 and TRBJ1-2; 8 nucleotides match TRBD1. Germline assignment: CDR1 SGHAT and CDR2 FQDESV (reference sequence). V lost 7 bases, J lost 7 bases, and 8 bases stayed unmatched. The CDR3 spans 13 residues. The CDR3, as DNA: TGTGCCAGCACCCGAACAGGGGGGGCTGGCTACACCTTC. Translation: CASTRTGGAGYTF.

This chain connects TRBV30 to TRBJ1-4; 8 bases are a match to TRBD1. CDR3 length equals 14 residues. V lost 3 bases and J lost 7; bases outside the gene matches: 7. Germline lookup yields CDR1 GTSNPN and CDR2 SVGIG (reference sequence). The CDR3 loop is CAWRGPGGFEKLFF. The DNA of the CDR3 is TGTGCCTGGAGGGGCCCAGGGGGCTTTGAAAAACTGTTTTTT.

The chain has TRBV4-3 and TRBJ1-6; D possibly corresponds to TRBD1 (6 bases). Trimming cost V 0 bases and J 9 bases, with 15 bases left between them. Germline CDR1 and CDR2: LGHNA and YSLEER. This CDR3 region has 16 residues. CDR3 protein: CASSQDVQGGSSPLHF. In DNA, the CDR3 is TGCGCCAGCAGCCAAGATGTACAGGGAGGGTCTTCACCCCTCCACTTT.

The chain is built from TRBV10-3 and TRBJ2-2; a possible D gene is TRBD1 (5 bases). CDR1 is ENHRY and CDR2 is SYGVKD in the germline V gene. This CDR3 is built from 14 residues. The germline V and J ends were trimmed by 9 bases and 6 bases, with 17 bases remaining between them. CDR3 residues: CAIGSLREAGELFF. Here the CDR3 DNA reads TGTGCCATTGGAAGCCTCAGGGAAGCCGGGGAGCTGTTTTTT.

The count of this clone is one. The CDR3 region is CASSSEGAQGNTIYF. The CDR3 nucleotides are TGTGCCAGCAGCTCGGAGGGGGCGCAGGGAAACACCATATATTTT. The chain is built from TRBV11-2 and TRBJ1-3; 7 bases agree with TRBD1. This CDR3 spans 15 amino acids. Germline-derived CDR1 and CDR2 are SGHAT and FQNNGV. The V and J ends lost 4 bases and 4 bases, in that order; junction bases with no gene match: 7. Complete variable domain (other parts from reference TRBV11-2 and TRBJ1-3): EAGVAQSPRYKIIEKRQSVAFWCNPISGHATLYWYQQILGQGPKLLIQFQNNGVVDDSQLPKDRFSAERLKGVDSTLKIQPAKLEDSAVYLCASSSEGAQGNTIYFGEGSWLTVV.

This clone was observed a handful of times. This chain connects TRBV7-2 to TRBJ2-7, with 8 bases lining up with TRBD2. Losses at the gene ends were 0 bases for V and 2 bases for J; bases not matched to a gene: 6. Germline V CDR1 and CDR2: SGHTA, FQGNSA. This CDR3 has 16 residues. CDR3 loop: CASSLARLARPYEQYF. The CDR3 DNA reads TGTGCCAGCAGCTTAGCTCGACTAGCGAGGCCCTACGAGCAGTACTTC.

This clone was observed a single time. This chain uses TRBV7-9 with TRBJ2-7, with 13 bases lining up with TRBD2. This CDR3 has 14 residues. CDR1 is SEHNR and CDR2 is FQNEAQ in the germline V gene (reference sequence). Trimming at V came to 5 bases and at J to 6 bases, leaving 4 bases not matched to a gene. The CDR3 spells CASSRLAGGTEQYF. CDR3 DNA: TGTGCCAGCAGCCGACTAGCGGGAGGCACCGAGCAGTACTTC.

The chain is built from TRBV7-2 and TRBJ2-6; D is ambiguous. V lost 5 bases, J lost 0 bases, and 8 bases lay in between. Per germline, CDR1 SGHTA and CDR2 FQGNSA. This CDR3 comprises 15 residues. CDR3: CASSPHNSGANVLTF. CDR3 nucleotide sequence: TGTGCCAGCAGCCCCCACAACTCTGGGGCCAACGTCCTGACTTTC.

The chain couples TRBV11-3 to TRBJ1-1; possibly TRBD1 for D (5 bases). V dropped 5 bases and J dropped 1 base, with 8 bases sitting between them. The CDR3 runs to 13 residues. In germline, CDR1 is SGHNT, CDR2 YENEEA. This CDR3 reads CASSRGRNTEAFF. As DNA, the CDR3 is TGTGCCAGCAGCAGGGGCCGGAACACTGAAGCTTTCTTT.

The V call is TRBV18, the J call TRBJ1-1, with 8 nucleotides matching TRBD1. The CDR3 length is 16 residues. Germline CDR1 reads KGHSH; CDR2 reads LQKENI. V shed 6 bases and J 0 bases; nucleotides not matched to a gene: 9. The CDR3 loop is CASSLGTGTLNTEAFF. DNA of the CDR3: TGTGCCAGCTCCCTAGGGACAGGTACTTTGAACACTGAAGCTTTCTTT.